One and the same sample provided the 2 T cell receptor beta chains below, sequenced in a study of memory CD4+ T cells and cytomegalovirus serostatus. Single viable CD3+CD4+CD8-CD45RO+ cells were sorted as the memory CD4+ T cells. Clones were sequenced by immunoSEQ multiplex PCR, and TCRdb holds only the in-frame ones, with some missing. The data contain 80,000 or so clones, approximately 78% of them singletons. The sample was memory CD4+ T cells from blood. The origin of the receptors is an adult in good health and CMV-seropositive.

The chain carries TRBV7-2 and TRBJ1-5; D perhaps matches TRBD1 (6 bases). Trimming left V 4 bases short and J 9 bases short, with 13 bases between. Germline CDR1 and CDR2: SGHTA and FQGNSA. The CDR3 spans 13 residues. The CDR3 nucleotides are TGTGCCAGCAGCTCAAGCTTGGGGGCGCCCCAGCATTTT. This gives the protein CASSSSLGAPQHF.

This chain connects TRBV29-1 to TRBJ2-2, with D tentatively TRBD2 (6 bases). CDR3 length: 16 amino acids. Germline-derived CDR1 and CDR2 are SQVTM and ANQGSEA. Trimming removed 5 bases at V and 1 base at J, with 17 bases between. The CDR3 sequence is CSVTKPGLLNTGELFF. The DNA of the CDR3 is TGCAGCGTTACCAAACCGGGACTCCTGAACACCGGGGAGCTGTTTTTT.